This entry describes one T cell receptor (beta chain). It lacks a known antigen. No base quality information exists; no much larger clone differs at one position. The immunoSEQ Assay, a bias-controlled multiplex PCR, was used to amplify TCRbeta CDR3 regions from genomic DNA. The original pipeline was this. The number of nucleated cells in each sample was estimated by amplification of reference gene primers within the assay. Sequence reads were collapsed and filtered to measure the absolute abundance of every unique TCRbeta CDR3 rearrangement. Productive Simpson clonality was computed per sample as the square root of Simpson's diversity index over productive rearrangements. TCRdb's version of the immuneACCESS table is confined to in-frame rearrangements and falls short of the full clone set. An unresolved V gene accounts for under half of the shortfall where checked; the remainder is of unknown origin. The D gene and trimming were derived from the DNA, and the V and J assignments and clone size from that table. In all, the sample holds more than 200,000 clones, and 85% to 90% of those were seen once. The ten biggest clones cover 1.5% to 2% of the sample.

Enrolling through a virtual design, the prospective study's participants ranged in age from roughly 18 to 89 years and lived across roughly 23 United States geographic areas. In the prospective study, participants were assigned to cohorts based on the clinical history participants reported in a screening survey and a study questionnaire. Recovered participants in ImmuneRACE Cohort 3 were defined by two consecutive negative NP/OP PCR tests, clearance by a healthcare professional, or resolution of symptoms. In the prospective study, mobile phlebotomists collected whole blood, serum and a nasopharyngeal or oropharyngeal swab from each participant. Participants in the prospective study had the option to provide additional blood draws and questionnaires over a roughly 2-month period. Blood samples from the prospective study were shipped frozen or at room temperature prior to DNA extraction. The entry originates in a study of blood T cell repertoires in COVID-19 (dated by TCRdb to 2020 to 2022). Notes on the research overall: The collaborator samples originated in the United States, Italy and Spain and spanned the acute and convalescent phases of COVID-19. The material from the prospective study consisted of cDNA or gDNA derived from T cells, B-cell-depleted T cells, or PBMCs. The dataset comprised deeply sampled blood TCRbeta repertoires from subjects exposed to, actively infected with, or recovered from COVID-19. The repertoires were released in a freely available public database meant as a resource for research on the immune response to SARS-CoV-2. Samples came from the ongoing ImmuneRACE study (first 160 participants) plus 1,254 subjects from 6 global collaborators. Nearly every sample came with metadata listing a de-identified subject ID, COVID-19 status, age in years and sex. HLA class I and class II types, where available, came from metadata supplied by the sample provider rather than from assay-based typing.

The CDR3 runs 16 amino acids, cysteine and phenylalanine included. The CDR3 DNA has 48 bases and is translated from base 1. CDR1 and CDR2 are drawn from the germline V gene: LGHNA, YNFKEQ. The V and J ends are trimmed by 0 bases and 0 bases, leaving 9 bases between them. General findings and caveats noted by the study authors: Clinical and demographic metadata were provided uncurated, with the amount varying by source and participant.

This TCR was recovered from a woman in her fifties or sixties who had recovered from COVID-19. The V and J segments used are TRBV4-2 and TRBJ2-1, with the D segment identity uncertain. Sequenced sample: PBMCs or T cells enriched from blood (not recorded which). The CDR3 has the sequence CASSQDATVSYNEQFF. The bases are TGTGCCAGCAGCCAAGACGCAACGGTCTCCTACAATGAGCAGTTCTTC.